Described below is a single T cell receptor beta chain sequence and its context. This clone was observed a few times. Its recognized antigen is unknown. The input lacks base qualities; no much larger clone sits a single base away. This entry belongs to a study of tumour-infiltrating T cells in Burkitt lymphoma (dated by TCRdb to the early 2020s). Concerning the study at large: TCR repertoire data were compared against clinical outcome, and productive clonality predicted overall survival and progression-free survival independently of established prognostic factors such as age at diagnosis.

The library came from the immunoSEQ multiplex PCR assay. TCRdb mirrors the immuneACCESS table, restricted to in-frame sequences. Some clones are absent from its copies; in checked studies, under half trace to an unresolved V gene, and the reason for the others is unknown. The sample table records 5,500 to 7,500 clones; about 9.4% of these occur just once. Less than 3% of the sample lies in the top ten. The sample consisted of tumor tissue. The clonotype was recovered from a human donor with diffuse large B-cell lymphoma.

The encoded CDR3 is CASSFWVPWEGETQYF. The sequenced DNA is TGTGCCAGCAGCTTTTGGGTTCCGTGGGAGGGGGAGACCCAGTACTTC. The chain employs TRBV5-4 and TRBJ2-5, with 7 middle bases fitting TRBD2. V trim: 2 bases; J trim: 5 bases; unmatched bases: 12. Reading the germline V gene (reference sequence) gives CDR1 SGHNT and CDR2 YYREEE. The CDR3 numbers 16 residues from cysteine through phenylalanine. Solely the CDR3 DNA is kept, with 48 bases framed from the first base.